This T cell receptor beta chain came from a study of cytomegalovirus exposure and HLA in healthy donors. General observations from the study: Reportedly, cytomegalovirus status was diagnosed with high sensitivity and specificity.

In regard to this clone: Its antigen remains unknown.

Germline CDR1 reads SGHKS; CDR2 reads YYEKEE (reference sequence). V shed 0 bases and J shed 6 bases, with 16 bases lying between them. The CDR3 loop spans 16 amino acids. Libraries were prepared by immunoSEQ multiplex PCR; TCRdb keeps only in-frame clonotypes and omits some of them. Of fewer than 200,000 clones in the sample, approximately 96% are singletons; the top ten hold about 0.89%. J is TRBJ2-1 and V is TRBV5-5; maybe TRBD2 (6 bases). The TCR sequence derives from a woman aged 18-29 years in good health and CMV-seronegative. Sequencing was performed on PBMCs. CDR3 DNA sequence: TGTGCCAGCAGCTTGGGCGCTTCTGGACTAATCAATGAGCAGTTCTTC. This sequence encodes CASSLGASGLINEQFF.